The 2 T cell receptor beta chains in this list originate from one sample, sequenced in a study of shared clonotypes between healthy human individuals. Produced via immunoSEQ multiplex PCR; TCRdb's table is partial and in-frame only. In the table there are roughly 640,000 clones, 95% to 98% of which are singletons. The sample consisted of naive CD4+ T cells sorted from blood. Subset in this sample: CD45RA+ positively selected. All receptors derive from a woman under 40 in good health.

The rearrangement joins TRBV14 to TRBJ2-7; D unclear. This CDR3 has 15 amino acids. Germline V lookup: CDR1 SGHDN, CDR2 FVKESK. V gave up 1 base and J gave up 0 bases, with 10 bases separating them. The CDR3 sequence is CASSQAPLSSYEQYF. The CDR3 DNA sequence: TGTGCCAGCAGCCAAGCCCCACTTAGCTCCTACGAGCAGTACTTC.

The J gene is TRBJ2-2, the V gene TRBV7-9, with 11 bases identical to TRBD2. After removal of 2 bases from V and 0 bases from J, the junction contained 5 bases not matched to a gene. Germline-derived CDR1 and CDR2 are SEHNR and FQNEAQ (reference sequence). The CDR3 sequence is 18 residues long. The CDR3 here is CASSLLGTSGANTGELFF. For the CDR3, the DNA is TGTGCCAGCAGCTTACTCGGGACTAGCGGAGCGAACACCGGGGAGCTGTTTTTT.